Sequencing of this T cell receptor beta chain was carried out in a study of blood T cell repertoires in COVID-19. Background on the study: Acute and convalescent COVID-19 specimens originated in the United States, Italy and Spain. Sources were T cells, B-cell-depleted T cells, or PBMCs; the material itself was cDNA or gDNA.

Original processing notes: Amplification with reference gene primers provided the estimates of nucleated cell counts. Some clones are missing from TCRdb's copy, which holds only in-frame ones; the method was immunoSEQ multiplex PCR. The V and J calls and clone size are taken from that table; D and trimming were inferred from the DNA. The sample records 150,000 to 200,000 clones, 65% to 90% being singletons. Trimming took 3 bases from V and 1 from J; bases not matched to a gene: 6. From germline, CDR1 is SGHTA and CDR2 FQGNSA. The CDR3 runs to 15 residues. This chain connects TRBV7-2 to TRBJ2-7; 7 nucleotides match TRBD1. The origin of this receptor is a middle-aged man with active or convalescent COVID-19. The sequenced material came from peripheral blood. CDR3 in DNA: TGTGCCAGCAGCTTCGACAGGGATGGTTCCTACGAGCAGTACTTC. Its protein product is CASSFDRDGSYEQYF.